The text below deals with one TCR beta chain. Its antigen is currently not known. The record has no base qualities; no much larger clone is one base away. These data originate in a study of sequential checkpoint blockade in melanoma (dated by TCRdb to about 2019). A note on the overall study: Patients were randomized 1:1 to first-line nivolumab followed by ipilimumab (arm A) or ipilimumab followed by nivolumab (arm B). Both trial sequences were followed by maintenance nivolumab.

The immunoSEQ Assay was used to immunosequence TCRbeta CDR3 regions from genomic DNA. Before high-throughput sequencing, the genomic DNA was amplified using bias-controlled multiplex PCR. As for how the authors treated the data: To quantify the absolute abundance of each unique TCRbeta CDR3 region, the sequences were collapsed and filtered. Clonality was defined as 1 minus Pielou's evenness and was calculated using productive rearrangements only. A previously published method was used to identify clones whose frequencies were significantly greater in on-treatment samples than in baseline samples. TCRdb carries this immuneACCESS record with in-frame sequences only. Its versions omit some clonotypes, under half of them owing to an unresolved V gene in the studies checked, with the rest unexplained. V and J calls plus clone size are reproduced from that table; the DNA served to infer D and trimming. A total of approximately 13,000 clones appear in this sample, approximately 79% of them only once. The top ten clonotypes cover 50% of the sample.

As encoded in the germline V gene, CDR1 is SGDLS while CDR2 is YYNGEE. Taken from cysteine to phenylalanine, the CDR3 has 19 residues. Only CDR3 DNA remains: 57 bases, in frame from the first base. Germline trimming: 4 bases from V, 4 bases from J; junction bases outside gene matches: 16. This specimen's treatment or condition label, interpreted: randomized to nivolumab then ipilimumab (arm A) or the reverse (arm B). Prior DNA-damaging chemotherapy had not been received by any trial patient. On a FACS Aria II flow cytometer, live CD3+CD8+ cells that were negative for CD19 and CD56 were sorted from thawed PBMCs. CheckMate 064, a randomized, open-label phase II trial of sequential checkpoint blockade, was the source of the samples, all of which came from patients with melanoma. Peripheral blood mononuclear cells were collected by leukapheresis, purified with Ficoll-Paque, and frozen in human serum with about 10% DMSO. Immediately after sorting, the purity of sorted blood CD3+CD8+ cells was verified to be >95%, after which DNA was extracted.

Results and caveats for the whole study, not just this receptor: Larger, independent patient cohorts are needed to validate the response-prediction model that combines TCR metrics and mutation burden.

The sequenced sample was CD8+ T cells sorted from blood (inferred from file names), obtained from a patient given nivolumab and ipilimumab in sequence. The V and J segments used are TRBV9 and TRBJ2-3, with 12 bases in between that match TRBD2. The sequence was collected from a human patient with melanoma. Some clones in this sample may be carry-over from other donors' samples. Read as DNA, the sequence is TGTGCCAGCAGCTCCCGATCTTCGCTAGCGGGGGGGCGGGCAGATACGCAGTATTTT. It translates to CASSSRSSLAGGRADTQYF.